This entry concerns a single TCR beta chain. Its target antigen remains unknown. At one boundary the junction diverges from the germline segment, which might be a read error. This entry comes from a study of blood T cell repertoires in COVID-19 (TCRdb year 2020). About the full investigation: Samples covering the acute and convalescent phases of COVID-19 were provided by collaborators in the United States, Italy and Spain. The material from the prospective study consisted of cDNA or gDNA derived from T cells, B-cell-depleted T cells, or PBMCs. The dataset comprised deeply sampled blood TCRbeta repertoires from subjects exposed to, actively infected with, or recovered from COVID-19. The repertoires were released in a freely available public database meant as a resource for research on the immune response to SARS-CoV-2. Samples came from the ongoing ImmuneRACE study (first 160 participants) plus 1,254 subjects from 6 global collaborators. Sample metadata almost always included a de-identified subject ID, COVID-19 status, age in years and sex. Where HLA class I and class II types were available, the types were taken from metadata supplied by the sample provider, not from assay-based typing.

CDR1 and CDR2 are drawn from the germline V gene (reference sequence): LNHDA, SQIVND. From its cysteine to its phenylalanine, the CDR3 spans 12 amino acids. CDR3 DNA is the only sequence kept; it has 36 bases, read in frame from the first base. The immunoSEQ Assay, a bias-controlled multiplex PCR, was used to amplify TCRbeta CDR3 regions from genomic DNA. Per the authors' processing: The number of nucleated cells in each sample was estimated from the amplification of reference gene primers within the assay. Sequence reads were collapsed and filtered to measure the absolute abundance of every unique TCRbeta CDR3 rearrangement. For each sample, productive Simpson clonality was calculated by taking the square root of Simpson's diversity index across productive rearrangements. TCRdb limited this immuneACCESS table to in-frame rearrangements with V and J called. A share of clones is missing; checked studies link under half to unresolved V genes, and the rest is unexplained. V, J and clone size are those of that table, while D and trimming were read from the DNA. Counted in this sample were some 88,000 clones; 70% to 80% of them appeared once. The ten largest clones capture about 24% of the sample.

The collaborating institutions used their own protocols to collect whole blood in K2EDTA tubes. For TCRbeta analysis, collaborators shipped samples in one of three forms: frozen whole blood, isolated PBMCs, or DNA extracted from either of those sample types. Paper-wide results and their limitations: The quantity of clinical and demographic metadata differed by source and by participant and was supplied without curation.

The chain uses TRBV19 and TRBJ2-1; the junction holds 7 bases that match TRBD1. Material: peripheral blood. The sequence was collected from a human donor in a cohort sampled during active COVID-19. The DNA sequence is TGTGCCAGTAGTATTGTAGGGGGCTGGCAGATCTTC. Its protein reads: CASSIVGGWQIF. Reference TRBV19 and TRBJ2-1 genes cover what lies past the CDR3, so the full variable domain is DGGITQSPKYLFRKEGQNVTLSCEQNLNHDAMYWYRQDPGQGLRLIYYSQIVNDFQKGDIAEGYSVSREKKESFPLTVTSAQKNPTAFYLCASSIVGGWQIFGPGTRLTVL.